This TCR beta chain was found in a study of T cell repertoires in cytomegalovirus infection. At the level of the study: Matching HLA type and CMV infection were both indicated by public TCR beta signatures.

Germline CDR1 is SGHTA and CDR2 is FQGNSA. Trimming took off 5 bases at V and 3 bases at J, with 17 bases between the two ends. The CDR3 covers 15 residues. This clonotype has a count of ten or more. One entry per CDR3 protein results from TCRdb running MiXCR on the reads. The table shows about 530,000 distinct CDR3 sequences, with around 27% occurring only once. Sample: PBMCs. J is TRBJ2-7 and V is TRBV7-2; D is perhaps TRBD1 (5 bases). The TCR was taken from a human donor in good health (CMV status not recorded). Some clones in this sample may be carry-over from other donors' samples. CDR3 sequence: CASSLGAGPVYEQYF. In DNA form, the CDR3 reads TGTGCCAGCAGCCTAGGGGCAGGGCCTGTCTACGAGCAGTACTTC.